Presented here are 5 T cell receptor beta chains from one specimen sequenced in a study of T-cell reconstitution after alpha-beta-depleted transplantation in children (dated by TCRdb to 2015 to 2016). Library prep was done by PCR. TCRdb lists the instrument as Illumina HiSeq 2500. TCR library preparation used molecular barcoding, with unique molecular identifiers applied to normalize quantification of the TCRbeta repertoire. The public reads were reanalyzed by TCRdb: fastp trimming at Q25, MiXCR alignment, in-frame beta chains only. Every CDR3 protein is listed once, alongside the most common genes and DNA of its rows. Present in this sample are fewer than 250,000 distinct CDR3 sequences, just under 8.5% of which were seen just once. Clones ranked in the top ten supply 6.3% of the sample. The meaning of the sample's treatment or condition label: allogeneic hematopoietic cell transplantation with graft depleted of TCRalphabeta T cells and CD19 B cells.

The material was PBMCs, mostly from graft donor cells, obtained 180 days after TCRalphabeta/CD19-depleted stem cell transplant. The receptor set was obtained from a male patient younger than 18 who had a stem cell transplant for acute lymphoblastic leukemia, so the T cells may come from the graft donor.

This clonotype was picked up many times. The genes are TRBV29-1 and TRBJ2-3; the D gene is possibly TRBD2 (6 bases). Germline-derived CDR1 and CDR2 are SQVTM and ANQGSEA. Trimming took 4 bases from V and 2 from J, leaving 7 bases between them. The CDR3 has 12 residues. DNA for the CDR3: TGCAGCGTTGGGACTACCACAGATACGCAGTATTTT. Residues: CSVGTTTDTQYF.

This clonotype was seen ten or more times. The V and J genes are TRBV24-1 and TRBJ2-3; D possibly corresponds to TRBD1 (6 bases). V dropped 4 bases and J dropped 0 bases, with 13 bases sitting between them. This CDR3 is 16 amino acids long. Germline-derived CDR1 and CDR2 are KGHDR and SFDVKD. CDR3: CATSEVTGTSTDTQYF. CDR3 DNA: TGTGCCACCAGTGAAGTGACAGGCACCAGCACAGATACGCAGTATTTT.

This clonotype was found many times. The chain employs TRBV5-6 and TRBJ2-7, with 13 bases lining up with TRBD2. J gave up 4 bases and V 0 bases, and 10 bases lay outside the gene matches. Germline CDR1 and CDR2: SGHDT and YYEEEE. This CDR3 comprises 18 residues. The CDR3 DNA reads as TGTGCCAGCAGCTTGGTAGGCGGAACTAGCGGGGGGGCTTACGAGCAGTACTTC. Translation gives CASSLVGGTSGGAYEQYF. Full variable domain (outside the CDR3, taken from reference TRBV5-6 and TRBJ2-7): DAGVTQSPTHLIKTRGQQVTLRCSPKSGHDTVSWYQQALGQGPQFIFQYYEEEERQRGNFPDRFSGHQFPNYSSELNVNALLLGDSALYLCASSLVGGTSGGAYEQYFGPGTRLTVT.

This clonotype was counted many times. The chain recombines TRBV5-1 with TRBJ1-3; D possibly corresponds to TRBD1 (5 bases). Trimming left V 7 bases short and J 0 bases short, with 11 bases between. The CDR3 runs 14 residues. Germline CDR1 SGHRS, CDR2 YFSETQ. The DNA of the CDR3 is TGCGCCAGCGGGGAGACAGACTCTGGAAACACCATATATTTT. Residues: CASGETDSGNTIYF. Combining the CDR3 with reference TRBV5-1 and TRBJ1-3 gives the whole variable domain KAGVTQTPRYLIKTRGQQVTLSCSPISGHRSVSWYQQTPGQGLQFLFEYFSETQRNKGNFPGRFSGRQFSNSRSEMNVSTLELGDSALYLCASGETDSGNTIYFGEGSWLTVV.

This clonotype showed up many times. The chain uses TRBV4-3 and TRBJ2-1; 9 bases fit TRBD2. V lost 1 base and J lost 5; bases outside the gene matches: 3. Germline V gene sequence: CDR1 LGHNA, CDR2 YSLEER. This CDR3 has 15 amino acids. The CDR3: CASSQATSGNNEQFF. In DNA, the CDR3 is TGCGCCAGCAGCCAAGCGACTAGCGGAAACAATGAGCAGTTCTTC.